The entry below describes one T cell receptor (beta chain). Germline-derived CDR1 and CDR2 are SGHTS and YDEGEE. Trimming removed 0 bases from V and 3 bases from J, with 12 bases in between. This CDR3 has 15 amino acids. These data belong to a study of blood T cell repertoires in COVID-19. The table came from immunoSEQ multiplex PCR; TCRdb's copy has only in-frame clones and leaves some out. The sample includes approximately 350,000 clones, 85% to 90% seen only once; the top ten take about 6%. The TCR originated in a woman aged 50 to 60 with COVID-19, enrolled during active disease. V usage is TRBV5-8 and J usage is TRBJ1-2; weak D call: TRBD1 (6 bases). The sample comprised peripheral blood. CDR3 DNA sequence: TGTGCCAGCAGCTTGGCGGGGGGCGCGGACTATGGCTACACCTTC. Protein sequence: CASSLAGGADYGYTF.